Below, 8 T cell receptor beta chains from the same sample are listed, as sequenced in a study of early T cells in non-severe SARS-CoV-2 infection. TCRdb used MiXCR to reprocess the 5' RACE reads, holding one entry per CDR3 protein. The sample shows some 37,000 distinct CDR3 sequences, roughly 9.9% of them seen only once. Material for sequencing was whole blood. The receptors come from an adult who was a healthcare worker with PCR-confirmed SARS-CoV-2 infection or an uninfected control (not recorded which).

This chain joins TRBV11-1 and TRBJ1-5; possible D gene TRBD1, 5 bases. Trimming cost V 5 bases and J 5 bases, with 10 bases left between them. The germline gives CDR1 SGHAT, CDR2 FQDESV (reference sequence). This CDR3 spans 13 amino acids. CDR3 sequence (DNA): TGTGCCAGCAGCCTGGGGGAAGATCAGCCCCAGCATTTT. Translated: CASSLGEDQPQHF.

This clonotype was seen ten or more times. The CDR3 DNA reads as TGCAGCGGGGGGTCCATGAACACTGAAGCTTTCTTT. Protein sequence: CSGGSMNTEAFF. The rearrangement joins TRBV29-1 to TRBJ1-1; D might be TRBD1 (5 bases). V dropped 7 bases and J dropped 0 bases, with 9 bases sitting between them. Germline values: CDR1 SQVTM, CDR2 ANQGSEA. The CDR3 covers 12 residues.

In this sample, this clonotype turned up many times. V usage is TRBV10-3 and J usage is TRBJ2-1; D may correspond to TRBD1 or TRBD2 (6 bases each). V shed 8 bases and J shed 7 bases, with 12 bases lying between them. CDR3 length: 12 residues. Germline V gives CDR1 ENHRY, CDR2 SYGVKD. In nucleotides, the CDR3 is TGTGCCATCCGGGGGCGTGGGAATGAGCAGTTCTTC. Encoded protein: CAIRGRGNEQFF.

This clonotype was seen repeatedly, ten times or more. This chain uses TRBV9 with TRBJ1-2; 7 bases line up with TRBD1. Germline CDR1 reads SGDLS; CDR2 reads YYNGEE. This CDR3 spans 14 amino acids. Trimming cost V 3 bases and J 4 bases; bases outside gene matches: 6. The CDR3 is CASSGTGLVYGYTF. CDR3 DNA sequence: TGTGCCAGCAGCGGGACAGGCCTGGTCTATGGCTACACCTTC.

V and J are TRBV12-3 or TRBV12-4 and TRBJ2-7; 8 bases fit TRBD1. J lost 4 bases, V lost 4 bases, and 9 bases had no gene match. The CDR3 sequence is 15 residues long. The CDR3 sequence: CASSSYRGKRYEQYF. The CDR3 DNA reads as TGTGCCAGCAGTTCGTACAGGGGGAAAAGATACGAGCAGTACTTC.

The CDR3, as DNA: TGTGCCAGCAGCTTGTTAACAGGGAGGTACAATGAGCAGTTCTTC. It encodes CASSLLTGRYNEQFF. The chain couples TRBV5-4 to TRBJ2-1, with D perhaps matching TRBD1 or TRBD2 (6 bases each). Trimming shortened V by 1 base and J by 4 bases, and 12 bases separated the two germline ends. The germline gives CDR1 SGHNT, CDR2 YYREEE (reference sequence). This CDR3 is 15 amino acids long.

The table lists this clonotype with many counts. V is TRBV10-3 and J is TRBJ1-5, with a weak D call TRBD1 (6 bases). Trimming pared 5 bases from V and 4 bases from J, leaving 15 bases between. Germline-derived CDR1 and CDR2 are ENHRY and SYGVKD. This CDR3 is 15 amino acids long. CDR3 bases: TGTGCCATCAGTTTAGGGGGAGGGAGGAATCAGCCCCAGCATTTT. It translates to CAISLGGGRNQPQHF.

This rearrangement joins TRBV3-1 to TRBJ1-5; the match to TRBD1 covers 7 bases. CDR1 and CDR2 from the germline V gene are LGHDT and YNNKEL (reference sequence). Losses at the gene ends were 5 bases for V and 5 bases for J; bases not matched to a gene: 6. This CDR3 is built from 14 residues. The CDR3 sequence is CASSYGQVDQPQHF. The CDR3 DNA sequence: TGTGCCAGCAGCTACGGACAGGTCGATCAGCCCCAGCATTTT.